This passage covers 20 T cell receptor beta chains from one sample sequenced in a study of blood T cell repertoires in COVID-19. Sequencing was performed with immunoSEQ multiplex PCR; in TCRdb, only in-frame clones are kept and a portion is missing. The profile covers 250,000 to 300,000 clones, with around nine tenths appearing a single time and around 10% taken by the ten largest. The sequenced sample consisted of peripheral blood. The receptors come from a woman between 25 and 40 years old with COVID-19, enrolled during active disease.

The rearrangement links TRBV19 to TRBJ2-7; the match to TRBD1 covers 9 bases. V dropped 5 bases and J dropped 4; count of bases not matched to a gene: 3. The germline V gene has CDR1 LNHDA and CDR2 SQIVND (reference sequence). This CDR3 spans 13 amino acids. The CDR3 sequence: CASSLQGAYEQYF. The CDR3 nucleotides are TGTGCCAGTAGTCTACAGGGGGCTTACGAGCAGTACTTC.

The gene calls are TRBV29-1 and TRBJ2-7; D possibly corresponds to TRBD2 (5 bases). The V and J ends lost 1 base and 0 bases respectively, with 10 bases between them. Germline CDR1 is SQVTM and CDR2 is ANQGSEA. The CDR3 length is 14 residues. As DNA, the CDR3 is TGCAGCGTTGAAGGGGAGCGGACCTCCTACGAGCAGTACTTC. It yields the protein CSVEGERTSYEQYF.

The chain is built from TRBV5-8 and TRBJ2-1; the D is unclear. This CDR3 is built from 12 residues. Germline V lookup: CDR1 SGHTS, CDR2 YDEGEE. V was clipped by 0 bases and J by 8 bases, with 6 bases between them. The CDR3 region has the DNA TGTGCCAGCAGCTTGGGTAGTGATGAGCAGTTCTTC. This translates into CASSLGSDEQFF.

As concerns this clone: Different DNA sequences within this sample yield the same CDR3. The chain links TRBV4-1 to TRBJ1-2, with D unclear. The germline V gene has CDR1 MGHRA and CDR2 YSYEKL. V was pared by 1 base and J by 6 bases, with 6 bases between. This CDR3 comprises 12 residues. CDR3 sequence: CASSQAGNGYTF. In DNA form, the CDR3 reads TGCGCCAGCAGCCAAGCCGGGAATGGCTACACCTTC.

CDR3 sequence: CASSRQGGKLFF. The CDR3 DNA follows: TGTGCCAGCTCACGTCAGGGGGGAAAACTGTTTTTT. The chain employs TRBV18 and TRBJ1-4; 7 bases are a match to TRBD1. Germline lookup yields CDR1 KGHSH and CDR2 LQKENI. The CDR3 extends over 12 amino acids. J was trimmed by 10 bases and V by 4 bases; bases with no gene match: 3.

The CDR3 spells CASSMQGQGYEQYF. The DNA of the CDR3 is TGTGCCAGTAGTATGCAGGGACAGGGCTACGAGCAGTACTTC. The chain carries TRBV19 and TRBJ2-7, with TRBD1 matching 9 bases. Germline CDR1 and CDR2: LNHDA and SQIVND (reference sequence). The J segment lost 3 bases and the V segment lost 3 bases, leaving 3 bases of the junction unmatched. CDR3 length equals 14 residues. The complete variable domain, with remaining parts taken from reference TRBV19 and TRBJ2-7, reads DGGITQSPKYLFRKEGQNVTLSCEQNLNHDAMYWYRQDPGQGLRLIYYSQIVNDFQKGDIAEGYSVSREKKESFPLTVTSAQKNPTAFYLCASSMQGQGYEQYFGPGTRLTVT.

This clone was picked up one time. This chain connects TRBV11-2 to TRBJ1-2; 8 nucleotides align to TRBD1. V lost 1 base to trimming and J lost 4 bases; unmatched junction nucleotides: 11. This CDR3 contains 17 residues. Germline V gene sequence: CDR1 SGHAT, CDR2 FQNNGV. The chain's CDR3 is CASSLGLNRGFGYGYTF. In DNA, the CDR3 is TGTGCCAGCAGCTTAGGCTTAAACAGGGGGTTTGGCTATGGCTACACCTTC.

The chain has TRBV9 and TRBJ2-3, with 8 bases lining up with TRBD2. This CDR3 spans 15 amino acids. V trimming: 5 bases; J trimming: 8 bases; junction bases outside the gene matches: 13. Germline-derived CDR1 and CDR2 are SGDLS and YYNGEE. This CDR3 is CASRPLGLDTGTQYF. For the CDR3, the DNA is TGTGCCAGCAGACCCCTGGGACTAGATACGGGTACGCAGTATTTT.

The J gene is TRBJ2-3, the V gene TRBV15; TRBD2 matches at 14 bases. This CDR3 is built from 19 residues. Germline loops: CDR1 LNHNV, CDR2 YYDKDF (reference sequence). V was pared by 0 bases and J by 4 bases, with 9 bases of the junction left unmatched. The CDR3 nucleotides read TGTGCCACCAGCAGAGATGCGAGACTAGCGGGGGGGCGTGCAGATACGCAGTATTTT. Amino acids: CATSRDARLAGGRADTQYF.

The chain uses TRBV5-1 and TRBJ1-2, with TRBD1 matching 7 bases. Per the germline V gene, CDR1 is SGHRS and CDR2 is YFSETQ. The length of the CDR3 is 13 residues. V was clipped by 4 bases and J by 3 bases; unmatched bases: 3. CDR3 residues: CASSPTGYYGYTF. CDR3 DNA: TGCGCCAGCAGCCCGACAGGGTACTATGGCTACACCTTC.

The chain has TRBV18 and TRBJ2-3; 7 nucleotides align to TRBD2. CDR3 size: 17 residues. CDR1 is KGHSH, CDR2 LQKENI, per germline. V trimming: 3 bases; J trimming: 3 bases; junction bases outside the gene matches: 12. CDR3 protein: CASSPAGVIHSTDTQYF. CDR3 DNA: TGTGCCAGCTCACCTGCGGGGGTCATCCATTCGACAGATACGCAGTATTTT.

The CDR3 region is CASSLAKQRHTEAFF. The DNA of the CDR3 is TGTGCCAGCAGCTTGGCCAAGCAGAGGCACACTGAAGCTTTCTTT. The rearrangement uses TRBV5-4 and TRBJ1-1; no reliable D call. V was trimmed by 0 bases and J by 3 bases, leaving 12 bases between them. CDR3 length equals 15 residues. Germline V lookup: CDR1 SGHNT, CDR2 YYREEE (reference sequence). Using reference TRBV5-4 and TRBJ1-1 for the parts outside the CDR3, the full variable domain is ETGVTQSPTHLIKTRGQQVTLRCSSQSGHNTVSWYQQALGQGPQFIFQYYREEENGRGNFPPRFSGLQFPNYSSELNVNALELDDSALYLCASSLAKQRHTEAFFGQGTRLTVV.

The chain couples TRBV11-1 to TRBJ1-2, with D hard to call. Germline-derived CDR1 and CDR2 are SGHAT and FQDESV (reference sequence). V was cut by 1 base and J by 0 bases, with 6 bases left in between. The CDR3 extends over 14 amino acids. The CDR3 sequence: CASSLDRPNYGYTF. The DNA of the CDR3 is TGTGCCAGCAGCTTAGACAGACCTAACTATGGCTACACCTTC.

The chain combines TRBV27 with TRBJ1-2; 9 bases are a match to TRBD1. CDR1 is MNHEY and CDR2 is SMNVEV in the germline V gene (reference sequence). The V segment lost 6 bases and the J segment 5 bases; nucleotides outside the gene matches: 4. The CDR3 runs to 13 residues. CDR3 sequence reads: CASSWTGAYGYTF. The CDR3 DNA is TGTGCCAGCAGCTGGACAGGGGCATATGGCTACACCTTC.

This chain connects TRBV5-4 to TRBJ1-1, with TRBD1 identical over 7 bases. The CDR3 is 15 residues long. CDR1 and CDR2 from the germline V gene are SGHNT and YYREEE (reference sequence). V lost 0 bases, J lost 5 bases, and 7 bases stayed unmatched. As DNA, the CDR3 is TGTGCCAGCAGCTTGGGAGGGGGCGGGTTTACTGAAGCTTTCTTT. The encoded protein is CASSLGGGGFTEAFF.

The V gene is TRBV19, the J gene TRBJ2-7; 8 bases align to TRBD1. From germline, CDR1 is LNHDA and CDR2 SQIVND (reference sequence). V shed 3 bases, J shed 2 bases, and the junction held 0 bases outside the gene matches. This CDR3 has 13 amino acids. The CDR3 sequence is CASSMGQAYEQYF. Here the CDR3 DNA reads TGTGCCAGTAGTATGGGACAGGCCTACGAGCAGTACTTC.

The chain carries TRBV5-1 and TRBJ1-5; possible D gene TRBD1, 5 bases. Germline V gives CDR1 SGHRS, CDR2 YFSETQ. This CDR3 has 14 amino acids. V shed 1 base and J shed 0 bases, with 5 bases lying between them. The CDR3 region is CASSLTGSNQPQHF. CDR3 nucleotide sequence: TGCGCCAGCAGCTTGACAGGTAGCAATCAGCCCCAGCATTTT.

This sequence joins TRBV5-6 and TRBJ2-2; D might be TRBD2 (5 bases). CDR3 length: 16 residues. V lost 4 bases and J lost 3, with 16 bases in between. Germline loops: CDR1 SGHDT, CDR2 YYEEEE. The CDR3 bases are TGTGCCAGCAGCCCGGAGGAGGCCAGACACACCGGGGAGCTGTTTTTT. It is translated as CASSPEEARHTGELFF.

The chain uses TRBV27 and TRBJ2-7; D perhaps matches TRBD1 (5 bases). The CDR3 is 17 amino acids. The germline V gene has CDR1 MNHEY and CDR2 SMNVEV (reference sequence). V was clipped by 5 bases and J by 0 bases, with 20 bases between them. The CDR3 DNA reads as TGTGCCAGCAGTATTTTCCGTGGGGCGCCTAGCTCCTACGAGCAGTACTTC. Its translation: CASSIFRGAPSSYEQYF.

The J gene is TRBJ1-4, the V gene TRBV28; D is undetermined. V shed 3 bases and J shed 8 bases, with 7 bases lying between them. The CDR3 extends over 12 amino acids. The V gene's germline CDR1 is MDHEN and CDR2 SYDVKM. CDR3 amino acids: CASSFEGEKLFF. CDR3 DNA: TGTGCCAGCAGTTTTGAGGGCGAAAAACTGTTTTTT.